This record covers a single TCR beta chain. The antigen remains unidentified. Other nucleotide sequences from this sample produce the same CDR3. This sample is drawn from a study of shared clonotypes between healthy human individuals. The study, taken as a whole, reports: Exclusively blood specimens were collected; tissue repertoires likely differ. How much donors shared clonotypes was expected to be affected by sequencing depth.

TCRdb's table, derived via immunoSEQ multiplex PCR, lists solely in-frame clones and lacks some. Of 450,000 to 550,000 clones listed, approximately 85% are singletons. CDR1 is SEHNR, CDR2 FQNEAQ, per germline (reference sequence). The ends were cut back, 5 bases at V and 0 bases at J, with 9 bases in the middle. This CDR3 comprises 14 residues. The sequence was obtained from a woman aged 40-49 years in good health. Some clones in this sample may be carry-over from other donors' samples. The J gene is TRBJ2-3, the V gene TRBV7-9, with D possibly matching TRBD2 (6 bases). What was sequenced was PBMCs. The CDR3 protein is CASSPGVSTDTQYF. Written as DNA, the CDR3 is TGTGCCAGCAGCCCGGGGGTAAGCACAGATACGCAGTATTTT.